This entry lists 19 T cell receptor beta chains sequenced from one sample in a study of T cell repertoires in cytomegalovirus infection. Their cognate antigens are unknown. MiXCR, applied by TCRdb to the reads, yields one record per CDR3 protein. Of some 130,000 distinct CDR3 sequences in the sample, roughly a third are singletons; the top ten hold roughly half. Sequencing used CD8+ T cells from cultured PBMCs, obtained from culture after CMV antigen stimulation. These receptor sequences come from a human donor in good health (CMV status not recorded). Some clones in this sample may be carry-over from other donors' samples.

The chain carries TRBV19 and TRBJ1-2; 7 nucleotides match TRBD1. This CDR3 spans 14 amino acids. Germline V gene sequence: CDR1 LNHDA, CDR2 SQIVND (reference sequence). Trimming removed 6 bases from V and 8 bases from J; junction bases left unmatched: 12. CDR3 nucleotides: TGTGCCAGTAGAGGGGAAGGGGGCCCACTAGGCTACACCTTC. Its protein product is CASRGEGGPLGYTF.

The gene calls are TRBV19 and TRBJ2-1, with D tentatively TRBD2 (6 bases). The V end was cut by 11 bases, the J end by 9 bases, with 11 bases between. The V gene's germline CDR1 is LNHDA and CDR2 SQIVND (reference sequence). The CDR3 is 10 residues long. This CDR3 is CASSGLEQFF. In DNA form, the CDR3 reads TGTGCCTCCTCGGGACTTGAGCAGTTCTTC.

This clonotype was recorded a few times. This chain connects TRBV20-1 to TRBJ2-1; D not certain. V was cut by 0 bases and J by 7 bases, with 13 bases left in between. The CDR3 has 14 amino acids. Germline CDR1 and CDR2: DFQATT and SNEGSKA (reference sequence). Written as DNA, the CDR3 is TGCAGTGCTAGAGATCGACCGGATACGAATGAGCAGTTCTTC. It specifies CSARDRPDTNEQFF.

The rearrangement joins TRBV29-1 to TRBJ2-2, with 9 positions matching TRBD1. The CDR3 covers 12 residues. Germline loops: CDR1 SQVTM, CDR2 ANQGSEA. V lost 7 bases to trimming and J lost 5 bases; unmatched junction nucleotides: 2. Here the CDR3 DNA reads TGCAGCGGGGACAGGGAGACCGGGGAGCTGTTTTTT. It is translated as CSGDRETGELFF.

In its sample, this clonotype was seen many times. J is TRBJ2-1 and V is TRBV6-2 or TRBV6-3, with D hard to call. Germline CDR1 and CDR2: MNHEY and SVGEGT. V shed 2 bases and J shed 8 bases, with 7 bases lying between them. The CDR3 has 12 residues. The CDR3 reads CASSYRRDEQFF. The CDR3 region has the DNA TGTGCCAGCAGTTACAGGCGCGATGAGCAGTTCTTC.

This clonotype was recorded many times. CDR3 in DNA: TGTGCCAGCAGTTTGAGCGGGGGGATCTACAATGAGCAGTTCTTC. Translating gives CASSLSGGIYNEQFF. The chain combines TRBV12-3 or TRBV12-4 with TRBJ2-1; 9 nucleotides align to TRBD2. Germline trimming cut 3 bases from V and 3 bases from J; bases unmatched to any gene: 3. CDR3 size: 15 residues.

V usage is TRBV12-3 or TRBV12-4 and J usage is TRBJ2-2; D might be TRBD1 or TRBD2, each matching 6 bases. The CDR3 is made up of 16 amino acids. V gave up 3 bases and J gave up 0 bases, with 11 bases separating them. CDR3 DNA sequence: TGTGCCAGCAGTTTCTGGGGGGCTACGAACACCGGGGAGCTGTTTTTT. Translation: CASSFWGATNTGELFF.

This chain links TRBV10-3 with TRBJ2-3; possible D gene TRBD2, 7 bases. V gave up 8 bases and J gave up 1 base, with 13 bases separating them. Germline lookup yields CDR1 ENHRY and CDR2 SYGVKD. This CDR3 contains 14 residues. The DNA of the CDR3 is TGTGCCATCCAGGGAGGGGGTGGCACAGATACGCAGTATTTT. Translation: CAIQGGGGTDTQYF.

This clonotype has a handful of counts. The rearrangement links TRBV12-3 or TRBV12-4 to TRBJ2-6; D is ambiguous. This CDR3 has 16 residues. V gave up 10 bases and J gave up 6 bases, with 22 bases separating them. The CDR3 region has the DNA TGTGCCATCCTTGGTTCTGAATCCGCTGAGGCCAACGTCCTGACTTTC. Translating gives CAILGSESAEANVLTF.

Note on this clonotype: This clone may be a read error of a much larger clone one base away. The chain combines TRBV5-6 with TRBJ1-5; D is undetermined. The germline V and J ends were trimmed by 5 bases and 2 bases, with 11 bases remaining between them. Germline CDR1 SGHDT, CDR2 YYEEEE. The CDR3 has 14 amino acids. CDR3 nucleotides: TGTGCCAGCAGTCTGACCAGTCGCAATCAGCCCCAGCATTTT. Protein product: CASSLTSRNQPQHF.

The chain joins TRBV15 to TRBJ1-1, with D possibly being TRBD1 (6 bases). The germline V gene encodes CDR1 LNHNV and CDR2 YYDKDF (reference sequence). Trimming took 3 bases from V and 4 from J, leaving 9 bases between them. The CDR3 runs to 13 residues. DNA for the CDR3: TGTGCCACCAGCAGTAAGGGGGGCACTGAAGCTTTCTTT. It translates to CATSSKGGTEAFF.

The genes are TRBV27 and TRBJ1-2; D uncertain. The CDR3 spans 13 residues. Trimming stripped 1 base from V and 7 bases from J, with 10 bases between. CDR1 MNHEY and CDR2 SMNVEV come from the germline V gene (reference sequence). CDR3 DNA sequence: TGTGCCAGCAGTTTATTCGGGAAAGGTGGCTACACCTTC. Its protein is CASSLFGKGGYTF.

The CDR3 region has the DNA TGTGCCAGCTCACCGCCGGACAGGGTGAACACTGAAGCTTTCTTT. Its translation: CASSPPDRVNTEAFF. The rearrangement links TRBV18 to TRBJ1-1, with 8 bases aligning to TRBD1. Trimming took 3 bases from V and 0 from J; bases not matched to a gene: 3. CDR1 is KGHSH, CDR2 LQKENI, per germline. The CDR3 is 15 amino acids. Drawing the rest from reference TRBV18 and TRBJ1-1, the complete variable domain is NAGVMQNPRHLVRRRGQEARLRCSPMKGHSHVYWYRQLPEEGLKFMVYLQKENIIDESGMPKERFSAEFPKEGPSILRIQQVVRGDSAAYFCASSPPDRVNTEAFFGQGTRLTVV.

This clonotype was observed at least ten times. CDR3 residues: CASSSGQGGYSNQPQHF. The CDR3 DNA reads TGTGCCAGCAGTTCTGGACAGGGGGGGTATAGCAATCAGCCCCAGCATTTT. The chain links TRBV27 to TRBJ1-5; TRBD1 matches 10 bases. V lost 4 bases to trimming and J lost 0 bases; unmatched junction nucleotides: 6. Per germline, CDR1 MNHEY and CDR2 SMNVEV (reference sequence). The CDR3 contains 17 residues.

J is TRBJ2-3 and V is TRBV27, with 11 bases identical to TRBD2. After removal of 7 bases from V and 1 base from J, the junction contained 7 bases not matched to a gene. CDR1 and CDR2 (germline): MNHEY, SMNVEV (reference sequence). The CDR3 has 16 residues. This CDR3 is CASTHLLAGGTDTQYF. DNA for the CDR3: TGTGCCAGCACTCATTTACTAGCGGGGGGCACAGATACGCAGTATTTT.

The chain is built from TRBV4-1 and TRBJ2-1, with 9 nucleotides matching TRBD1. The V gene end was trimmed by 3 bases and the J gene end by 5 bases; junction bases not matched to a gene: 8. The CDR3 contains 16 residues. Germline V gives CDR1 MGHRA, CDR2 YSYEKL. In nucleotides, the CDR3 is TGCGCCAGCAGCCAGCGGGGACAGGGAAAAAACAATGAGCAGTTCTTC. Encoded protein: CASSQRGQGKNNEQFF.

The CDR3 loop reads CASSFFAPSEQFF. The CDR3 bases are TGTGCCAGCAGTTTTTTCGCCCCCAGTGAGCAGTTCTTC. J is TRBJ2-1 and V is TRBV12-3 or TRBV12-4; D remains ambiguous. CDR3 size: 13 residues. Deletions cut 3 bases from V and 9 bases from J, with 12 bases between.

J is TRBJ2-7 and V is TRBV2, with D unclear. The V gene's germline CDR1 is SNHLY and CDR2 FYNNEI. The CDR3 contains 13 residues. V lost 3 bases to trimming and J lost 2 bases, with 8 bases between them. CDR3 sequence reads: CASSDSNTYEQYF. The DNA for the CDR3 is TGTGCCAGCAGTGACTCCAATACCTACGAGCAGTACTTC.

CDR3 sequence reads: CASSESRLYTDTQYF. The CDR3 DNA follows: TGTGCCAGCAGTGAGTCCAGACTGTACACAGATACGCAGTATTTT. The chain links TRBV2 to TRBJ2-3; no definite D call. Trimming took off 3 bases at V and 2 bases at J, with 12 bases between the two ends. Germline CDR1 is SNHLY and CDR2 is FYNNEI. CDR3 length equals 15 residues.